This is a list of T cell receptor beta chains from one sample in a study of OX40 agonist ivuxolimab in advanced cancers. Assay: immunoSEQ multiplex PCR; the TCRdb copy retains only in-frame clones and omits some. This sample has approximately 80,000 clones; around 94% occur once, and the top ten carry around a tenth. The material sequenced was CD4+ or CD8+ T cells sorted from blood, taken in a trial of the OX40 agonist ivuxolimab. The receptors were gathered from an adult with an advanced solid tumor such as melanoma, head and neck, liver or kidney cancer. CDR3s include the opening cysteine and the closing phenylalanine or tryptophan. The D gene is left open where the match is weak. A clone size is listed for some rows: how often the clone was seen (once, few, many), or a class if it is expanded.

TRBJ2-2,TRBV9,NA,NA,TGTGCCAGTTCGAACACCGGGGAGCTGTTTTTT,CASSNTGELFF
TRBJ1-5,TRBV27,NA,TRBD1,TGTGCCAGCAGTGCCCGGACAGGGAGCAATCAGCCCCAGCATTTT,CASSARTGSNQPQHF
TRBJ1-1,TRBV5-1,NA,NA,TGCGCCAGCAGCTTGGTCGAATTGAACACTGAAGCTTTCTTT,CASSLVELNTEAFF
TRBJ1-2,TRBV27,NA,TRBD1,TGTGCCAGCAGTAACAGGGGCCTCTATGGCTACACCTTC,CASSNRGLYGYTF
TRBJ2-1,TRBV30,NA,TRBD1,TGTGCCTGGAGTAACGGACAGGCCACGTACAATGAGCAGTTCTTC,CAWSNGQATYNEQFF
TRBJ2-1,TRBV29-1,NA,NA,TGCAGCGTTGAGGAGGGGGGCACCTACAATGAGCAGTTCTTC,CSVEEGGTYNEQFF
TRBJ2-7,TRBV5-1,NA,NA,TGCGCCAGCAGCTACCACCGGGACACTTACTACGAGCAGTACTTC,CASSYHRDTYYEQYF
TRBJ1-5,TRBV28,NA,NA,TGTGCCAGCAGGAACTTTCAGGTTAGCAATCAGCCCCAGCATTTT,CASRNFQVSNQPQHF
TRBJ2-2,TRBV4-2,NA,NA,TGTGCCAGCAGCCAAGAAAGGGGCATGGACACCGGGGAGCTGTTTTTT,CASSQERGMDTGELFF
TRBJ2-7,TRBV9,NA,TRBD1,TGTGCCAGCAGCACGCAGGGGGCAGCGTACGAGCAGTACTTC,CASSTQGAAYEQYF
TRBJ2-1,TRBV9,once,NA,TGTGCCAGCAGCGGAGACCACTCCTACAATGAGCAGTTCTTC,CASSGDHSYNEQFF
TRBJ2-6,TRBV15,NA,NA,TGTGCCACCAGCAGAGTACCGGACTCTGGGGCCAACGTCCTGACTTTC,CATSRVPDSGANVLTF
TRBJ1-6,TRBV30,few,NA,TGTGCCTGGGGGGCCCAGAGTTTGTCCTATAATTCACCCCTCCACTTT,CAWGAQSLSYNSPLHF
TRBJ2-7,TRBV13,NA,NA,TGTGCCAGCAGCTTAAAGTTTGACAGCAGCTACGAGCAGTACTTC,CASSLKFDSSYEQYF
TRBJ2-1,TRBV4-1,NA,TRBD2,TGCGCCAGCAGCCAGAAATTACCCCCTAGCGGGTCAAACAATGAGCAGTTCTTC,CASSQKLPPSGSNNEQFF
TRBJ1-1,TRBV19,once,NA,TGTGCCAGTAGTATAACAGGGAGCACTGAAGCTTTCTTT,CASSITGSTEAFF
TRBJ2-3,TRBV7-6,NA,TRBD2,TGTGCCAGCAGCGCGTCGGGGGGAACAGATACGCAGTATTTT,CASSASGGTDTQYF
TRBJ1-2,TRBV7-9,once,NA,TGTGCCAGCAGCTTTTCGGCTGGCTACACCTTC,CASSFSAGYTF
TRBJ1-5,TRBV5-1,once,TRBD1,TGCGCCAGCAGCTTGGGGGCAGGGGGGAGCGGTCAGCCCCAGCATTTT,CASSLGAGGSGQPQHF
TRBJ2-7,TRBV7-3,NA,NA,TGTGCCAGCAGCTTTTACCTCCCCCCGACCGAGCAGTACTTC,CASSFYLPPTEQYF
TRBJ1-2,TRBV5-4,NA,TRBD1,TGTGCCAGCAGCTTGTTGGGACAGGCGGTCGCAAACTATGGCTACACCTTC,CASSLLGQAVANYGYTF
TRBJ1-6,TRBV7-2,NA,TRBD1,TGTGCCAGCAGCCCCAGACAGGGATCTAATTCACCCCTCCACTTT,CASSPRQGSNSPLHF
TRBJ2-5,TRBV9,NA,NA,TGTGCCAGCAGCTTCACAGGCCTCCAAGAGACCCAGTACTTC,CASSFTGLQETQYF
TRBJ1-1,TRBV7-6,NA,NA,TGTGCCAGCAGCTTAGAGGGCAGCAACACTGAAGCTTTCTTT,CASSLEGSNTEAFF
TRBJ2-7,TRBV5-4,NA,NA,TGTGCCAGCAGCGGTGACACCTACGAGCAGTACTTC,CASSGDTYEQYF
TRBJ2-7,TRBV27,NA,NA,TGTGCCAGCAGCCCGAGTGGGAGCCTCTCCTACGAGCAGTACTTC,CASSPSGSLSYEQYF
TRBJ2-1,TRBV6-5,NA,NA,TGTGCCAGCAGTTACAGCAGCGATGAGCAGTTCTTC,CASSYSSDEQFF
TRBJ2-5,TRBV4-1,once,NA,TGCGCCAGCAGCCAAATTCGGGATTTGAGGGAGACCCAGTACTTC,CASSQIRDLRETQYF
TRBJ2-7,TRBV4-3,NA,NA,TGCGCCAGCAGCCAAGATAGAGAAAGCTCCTACGAGCAGTACTTC,CASSQDRESSYEQYF
TRBJ2-2,TRBV7-3,NA,NA,TGTGCCAGCAGCATGGGTGCCGGGGAGCTGTTTTTT,CASSMGAGELFF
TRBJ2-1,TRBV27,NA,NA,TGTGCCAGCAGTTTAGGTCCAACAGGGTTGATTGACAATGAGCAGTTCTTC,CASSLGPTGLIDNEQFF
TRBJ1-3,TRBV5-4,NA,NA,TGTGCCAGCAGCTCCTCTACCCTTGGAAACACCATATATTTT,CASSSSTLGNTIYF
TRBJ2-7,TRBV19,NA,NA,TGTGCCAGTAGTATAGCTGGGGCCTACGAGCAGTACTTC,CASSIAGAYEQYF
TRBJ2-3,TRBV13,NA,NA,TGTGCCAGCACCCTACTAGCTACAGGCACAGATACGCAGTATTTT,CASTLLATGTDTQYF
TRBJ2-7,TRBV27,NA,TRBD2,TGTGCCAGCAGTTTCGGCGGACTAGCGGGCGAGCAGTACTTC,CASSFGGLAGEQYF
TRBJ2-2,TRBV21-1,NA,NA,TGTGCCAGCAGCAATCAGCAGGGTAAAGTTCCCGGGGAGCTGTTTTTT,CASSNQQGKVPGELFF
TRBJ2-7,TRBV19,NA,TRBD2,TGTGCCAGTAGCATCGGACTAGTCTCCTACGAGCAGTACTTC,CASSIGLVSYEQYF
TRBJ2-7,TRBV11-2,once,NA,TGTGCCAGCAGCTTACAGGTGGCGGGACGGGGTTCCTACGAGCAGTACTTC,CASSLQVAGRGSYEQYF
TRBJ2-7,TRBV7-9,NA,NA,TGTGCCAGCAGCGAGCGGGACAGTGCCTACGAGCAGTACTTC,CASSERDSAYEQYF
TRBJ2-1,TRBV28,NA,NA,TGTGCCAGCAGTTTGGACAATGAGCAGTTCTTC,CASSLDNEQFF
TRBJ2-3,TRBV28,NA,NA,TGTGCCAGCAGTTTACTAGCGTCGCACACAGATACGCAGTATTTT,CASSLLASHTDTQYF
TRBJ2-7,TRBV5-6,NA,TRBD1,TGTGCCAGCAGCTGGCAGGGGGTAAGCTCCTACGAGCAGTACTTC,CASSWQGVSSYEQYF
TRBJ2-7,TRBV28,NA,TRBD1,TGTGCCAGCAGCCCCAGGGGGTCCTACGAGCAGTACTTC,CASSPRGSYEQYF
TRBJ1-1,TRBV19,NA,NA,TGTGCCAGTAGTATCGCCAGCACTGAAGCTTTCTTT,CASSIASTEAFF